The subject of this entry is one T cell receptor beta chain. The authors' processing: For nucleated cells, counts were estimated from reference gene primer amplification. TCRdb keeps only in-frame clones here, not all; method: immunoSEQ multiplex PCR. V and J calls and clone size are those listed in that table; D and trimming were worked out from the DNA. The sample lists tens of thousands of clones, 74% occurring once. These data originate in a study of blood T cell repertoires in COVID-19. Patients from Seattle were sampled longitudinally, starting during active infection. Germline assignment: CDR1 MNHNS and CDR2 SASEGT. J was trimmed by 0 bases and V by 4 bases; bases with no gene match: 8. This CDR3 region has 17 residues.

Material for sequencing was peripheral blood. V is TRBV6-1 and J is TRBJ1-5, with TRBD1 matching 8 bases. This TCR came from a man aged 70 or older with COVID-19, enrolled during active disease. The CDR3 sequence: CASSGRQGSYSNQPQHF. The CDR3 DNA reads TGTGCCAGCAGTGGAAGACAGGGGAGTTATAGCAATCAGCCCCAGCATTTT.